The 9 T cell receptor beta chains below all came from one sample that was sequenced in a study of beta chain features in type 1 diabetes. General study points: Shorter TCRB CDR3s, moderately but significantly so, were found in Type 1 diabetes patients in all four CD4+ subsets.

All of the isolated RNA was reverse transcribed, so expressed TCRB transcripts were sequenced. The table came from immunoSEQ multiplex PCR; TCRdb's copy has only in-frame clones and leaves some out. The data contain some 170,000 clones, 63% of them seen just once; the ten biggest clones take up 0.08% to 0.09%. The antigens these receptors bind are not known. Sequenced: naive CD4+ T cells from blood. The receptors were gathered from a man aged 25-40 years with type 1 diabetes.

V gene TRBV7-2 combines with J gene TRBJ2-6, with D uncertain. The CDR3 is 16 amino acids. Germline values: CDR1 SGHTA, CDR2 FQGNSA. V lost 3 bases and J 0 bases, leaving 9 bases between the germline ends. The CDR3: CASSFRRHSGANVLTF. The CDR3, as DNA: TGTGCCAGCAGCTTTCGACGGCACTCTGGGGCCAACGTCCTGACTTTC.

This clone was found once. The gene calls are TRBV23-1 and TRBJ2-1, with D maybe TRBD2 (6 bases). TRBV23-1 is recorded as an ORF, its role being uncertain. This CDR3 contains 16 residues. V was pared by 8 bases and J by 7 bases, with 24 bases between. CDR3 bases: TGCGCCAGCCACGCGATCATGGGACTCGGAGTTAATGAGCAGTTCTTC. Amino acid sequence: CASHAIMGLGVNEQFF.

The V and J genes are TRBV4-3 and TRBJ1-3; TRBD1 is a possible D gene (6 bases). The CDR3 has 13 residues. Deletions cut 0 bases from V and 8 bases from J, with 8 bases between. The V gene's germline CDR1 is LGHNA and CDR2 YSLEER. In nucleotides, the CDR3 is TGCGCCAGCAGCCAAGAGAGGGGGTACACCATATATTTT. Residues: CASSQERGYTIYF.

This clone came up a few times. The rearrangement joins TRBV30 to TRBJ1-1; 9 positions match TRBD1. The germline V gene has CDR1 GTSNPN and CDR2 SVGIG (reference sequence). V trimming: 7 bases; J trimming: 1 base; junction bases outside the gene matches: 10. CDR3 length equals 15 residues. The CDR3 sequence is CAFSLGDRANTEAFF. CDR3 bases: TGTGCCTTCTCCTTAGGGGACAGGGCGAACACTGAAGCTTTCTTT.

This clone occurred a few times. This sequence joins TRBV29-1 and TRBJ2-7; 7 bases line up with TRBD2. The CDR3 consists of 15 residues. Germline assignment: CDR1 SQVTM and CDR2 ANQGSEA. With 5 bases clipped from V and 0 bases from J, the junction kept 10 bases outside the gene matches. The CDR3: CSVHRAGKSSYEQYF. The CDR3 bases are TGCAGCGTTCACAGAGCGGGGAAGAGCTCCTACGAGCAGTACTTC.

The chain employs TRBV7-9 and TRBJ2-5; TRBD1 is a possible D gene (5 bases). Per germline, CDR1 SEHNR and CDR2 FQNEAQ (reference sequence). The length of the CDR3 is 15 residues. Trimming stripped 5 bases from V and 4 bases from J, with 17 bases between. CDR3 coding DNA: TGTGCCAGCAGCGCAGGGTTTGATCCAAGAGAGACCCAGTACTTC. Its translation is CASSAGFDPRETQYF.

The V and J genes are TRBV29-1 and TRBJ2-3, with D maybe TRBD1 (6 bases). The V and J ends lost 6 bases and 6 bases respectively, with 13 bases between them. CDR3 length: 12 amino acids. The germline CDR1 and CDR2 sequences are SQVTM and ANQGSEA. CDR3 region: CSVANRADTQYF. CDR3 nucleotide sequence: TGCAGCGTCGCTAACAGGGCGGATACGCAGTATTTT.

This chain links TRBV6-5 with TRBJ1-3; D is uncertain. The V gene's germline CDR1 is MNHEY and CDR2 SVGAGI. CDR3 length: 12 residues. V was shortened by 5 bases and J by 3 bases, with 5 bases between the two germline ends. DNA of the CDR3: TGTGCCAGCAGTGGTGATGGAAACACCATATATTTT. Its protein product is CASSGDGNTIYF.

The V and J genes are TRBV25-1 and TRBJ2-5; D may be TRBD1 (6 bases). Germline V gives CDR1 MGHDK, CDR2 SYGVNS. The CDR3 covers 14 residues. With 7 bases removed from V and 0 bases from J, the gap between germline ends came to 12 bases. The CDR3 bases are TGTGCCAGCACCCCTACAGGGTACCAAGAGACCCAGTACTTC. Protein: CASTPTGYQETQYF.